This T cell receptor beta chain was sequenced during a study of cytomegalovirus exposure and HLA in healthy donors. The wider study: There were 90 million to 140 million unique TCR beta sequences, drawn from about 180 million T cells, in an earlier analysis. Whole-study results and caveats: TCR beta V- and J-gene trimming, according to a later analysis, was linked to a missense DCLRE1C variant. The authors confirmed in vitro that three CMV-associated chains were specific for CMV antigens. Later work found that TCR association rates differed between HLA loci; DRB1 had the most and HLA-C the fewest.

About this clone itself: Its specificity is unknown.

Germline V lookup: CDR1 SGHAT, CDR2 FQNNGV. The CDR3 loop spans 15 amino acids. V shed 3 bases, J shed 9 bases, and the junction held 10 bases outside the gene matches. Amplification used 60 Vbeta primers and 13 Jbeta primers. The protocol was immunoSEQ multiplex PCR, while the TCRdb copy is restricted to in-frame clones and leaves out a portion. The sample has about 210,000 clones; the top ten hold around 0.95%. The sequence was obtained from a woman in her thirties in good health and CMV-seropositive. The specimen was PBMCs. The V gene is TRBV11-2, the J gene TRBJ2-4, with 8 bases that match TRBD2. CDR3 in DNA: TGTGCCAGCAGCTTGGGCGGGAGGCTGGGGGGCATTCAGTACTTC. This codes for CASSLGGRLGGIQYF. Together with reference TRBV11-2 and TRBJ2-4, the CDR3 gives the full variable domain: EAGVAQSPRYKIIEKRQSVAFWCNPISGHATLYWYQQILGQGPKLLIQFQNNGVVDDSQLPKDRFSAERLKGVDSTLKIQPAKLEDSAVYLCASSLGGRLGGIQYFGAGTRLSVL.